A single sample gave rise to the 7 T cell receptor beta chains below, sequenced in a study of high-grade serous ovarian cancer treatment subgroups (dated by TCRdb to the early 2020s). Tumor samples were collected prior to definitive surgery or chemotherapy. Library creation used the immunoSEQ multiplex PCR assay. TCRdb provides this immuneACCESS table in a form limited to in-frame rearrangements. Some clones are lacking; in checked studies, under half of them reflect an unresolved V gene, and why the rest are absent is not known. This sample comprises a few thousand clones, roughly two thirds of them detected only once. The ten largest make up around 12% of the sample. Sequencing was performed on tumor tissue. The receptors come from a human donor with high-grade serous ovarian cancer.

DNA of the CDR3: TGTGCCAGTAGTCCCCTGGGACTAGCATTCGGTGAGCAGTTCTTC. This translates into CASSPLGLAFGEQFF. This chain links TRBV19 with TRBJ2-1; 9 bases align to TRBD2. The CDR3 totals 15 residues. The V gene end was trimmed by 5 bases and the J gene end by 9 bases; junction bases not matched to a gene: 11. CDR1 is LNHDA and CDR2 is SQIVND in the germline V gene (reference sequence).

The chain carries TRBV5-1 and TRBJ2-1; possible D gene TRBD1, 5 bases. Per the germline V gene, CDR1 is SGHRS and CDR2 is YFSETQ. Between the trimmed V and J ends, which lost 7 bases and 9 bases, there was a span of 11 bases. The CDR3 consists of 11 residues. This CDR3 reads CASLQEGEQFF. CDR3 nucleotides: TGCGCCAGCTTACAGGAAGGTGAGCAGTTCTTC.

J is TRBJ1-1 and V is TRBV18; D not certain. The V gene's germline CDR1 is KGHSH and CDR2 LQKENI. V dropped 3 bases and J dropped 3 bases, with 8 bases sitting between them. CDR3 size: 13 residues. CDR3 protein: CASSPTQYTEAFF. DNA for the CDR3: TGTGCCAGCTCACCCACACAGTACACTGAAGCTTTCTTT.

J is TRBJ2-5 and V is TRBV27, with TRBD2 matching over 8 bases. The CDR3 contains 17 residues. CDR1 MNHEY and CDR2 SMNVEV come from the germline V gene (reference sequence). J lost 2 bases, V lost 0 bases, and 8 bases had no gene match. CDR3 coding DNA: TGTGCCAGCAGTTTATCGGGGCTGGGCGGGAGGCAAGAGACCCAGTACTTC. This gives the protein CASSLSGLGGRQETQYF.

This rearrangement joins TRBV30 to TRBJ1-4; no clear D. Trimming shortened V by 2 bases and J by 4 bases, and 14 bases separated the two germline ends. Per the germline V gene, CDR1 is GTSNPN and CDR2 is SVGIG (reference sequence). The CDR3 runs to 15 residues. The CDR3 here is CAWSLSNLGNEKLFF. DNA of the CDR3: TGTGCCTGGAGTCTGAGTAACCTCGGTAATGAAAAACTGTTTTTT.

The table lists this clone with a few counts. This chain connects TRBV29-1 to TRBJ2-3; D might be TRBD1 (7 bases). This CDR3 region has 15 residues. From germline, CDR1 is SQVTM and CDR2 ANQGSEA. Between the trimmed V and J ends, which lost 3 bases and 5 bases, there was a span of 18 bases. The CDR3 here is CSVEGTPRGVDTQYF. In DNA form, the CDR3 reads TGCAGCGTTGAGGGGACTCCCAGGGGGGTAGATACGCAGTATTTT.

The chain combines TRBV2 with TRBJ2-7, with 10 bases fitting TRBD2. Per germline, CDR1 SNHLY and CDR2 FYNNEI. The CDR3 covers 14 residues. The V gene end was trimmed by 6 bases and the J gene end by 4 bases; junction bases not matched to a gene: 6. For the CDR3, the DNA is TGTGCCAGCAGGCCGGGACTAGCGAATTACGAGCAGTACTTC. Its translation is CASRPGLANYEQYF. Full variable domain (outside the CDR3, taken from reference TRBV2 and TRBJ2-7): EPEVTQTPSHQVTQMGQEVILRCVPISNHLYFYWYRQILGQKVEFLVSFYNNEISEKSEIFDDQFSVERPDGSNFTLKIRSTKLEDSAMYFCASRPGLANYEQYFGPGTRLTVT.